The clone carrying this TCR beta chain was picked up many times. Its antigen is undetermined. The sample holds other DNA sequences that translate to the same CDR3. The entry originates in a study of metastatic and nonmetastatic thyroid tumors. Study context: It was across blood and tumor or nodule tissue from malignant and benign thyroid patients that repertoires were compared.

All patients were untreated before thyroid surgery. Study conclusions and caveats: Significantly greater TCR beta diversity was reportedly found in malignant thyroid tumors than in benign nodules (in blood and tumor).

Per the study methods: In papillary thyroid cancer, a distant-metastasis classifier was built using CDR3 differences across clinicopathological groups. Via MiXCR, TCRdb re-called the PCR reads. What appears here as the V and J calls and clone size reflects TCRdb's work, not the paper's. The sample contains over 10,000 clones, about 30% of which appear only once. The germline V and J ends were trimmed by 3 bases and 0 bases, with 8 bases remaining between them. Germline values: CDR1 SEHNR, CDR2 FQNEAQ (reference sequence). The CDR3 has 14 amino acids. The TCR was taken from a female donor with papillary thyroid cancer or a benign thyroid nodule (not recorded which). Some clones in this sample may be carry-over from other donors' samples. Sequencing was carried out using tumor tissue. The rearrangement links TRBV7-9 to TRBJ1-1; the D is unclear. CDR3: CASSLGNMNTEAFF. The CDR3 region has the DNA TGTGCCAGCAGCTTGGGGAACATGAACACTGAAGCTTTCTTT.